The T cell receptor (beta chain) described here comes from a study of blood T cell repertoires in COVID-19. This clone came up once. CDR3 length: 13 amino acids. Germline V lookup: CDR1 SGDLS, CDR2 YYNGEE. Deletions cut 3 bases from V and 2 bases from J, with 5 bases between. The data were produced by immunoSEQ multiplex PCR, yet TCRdb's version contains in-frame clones alone and is incomplete. The table includes about 300,000 clones, approximately 89% detected once. The sequenced material came from peripheral blood. The V and J genes are TRBV9 and TRBJ2-2; D unclear. The TCR comes from a woman in her thirties with COVID-19, enrolled during active disease. Here the CDR3 reads CASSAFNTGELFF. The CDR3 DNA reads as TGTGCCAGCAGCGCCTTTAACACCGGGGAGCTGTTTTTT. Based on the CDR3 plus reference TRBV9 and TRBJ2-2, the full variable domain is DSGVTQTPKHLITATGQRVTLRCSPRSGDLSVYWYQQSLDQGLQFLIQYYNGEERAKGNILERFSAQQFPDLHSELNLSSLELGDSALYFCASSAFNTGELFFGEGSRLTVL.